These T cell receptor beta chains were read from a single sample in a study of blood T cell repertoires in COVID-19. The data were produced by immunoSEQ multiplex PCR, yet TCRdb's version contains in-frame clones alone and is incomplete. Among about 260,000 clones, 84% were seen once, and the ten largest hold around 3.9%. Source material: PBMCs or T cells enriched from blood (not recorded which). These receptors all come from a man aged 25 to 45 with acute COVID-19. Each CDR3 is given with its conserved first and last residue. The order of the fields is V gene, CDR3 protein.

>TRBV6-1
CASSEARTYTGELFF
>TRBV28
CASRGDSTYNSPLHF
>TRBV6-5
CASRPAGQGNYGYTF
>TRBV28
CASSFQGGRYNQPQHF
>TRBV24-1
CATSDYGTGREKLFF
>TRBV19
CATREGQWLSGELFF
>TRBV11-2
CASSFQRVLTYNEQFF
>TRBV29-1
CSTTGTSGLQTQYF
>TRBV7-9
CATSSDSANTGELFF
>TRBV13
CASSLERGNTEAFF
>TRBV5-8
CASIFDRHNQPQHF
>TRBV11-1
CASSQRQGLTNEKLFF
>TRBV18
CASSPRDSLAKNIQYF
>TRBV11-2
CASSLRGEAFF
>TRBV7-8
CASSFYGQTGNTIYF
>TRBV19
CASSIPGGTELFF
>TRBV28
CASSSSGTGNSPLHF
>TRBV15
CATSRDGEADTQYF
>TRBV7-2
CASSLTSQDGYTF
>TRBV5-6
CASSQRRTGAQLGYGYTF
>TRBV19
CASGAGANVLTF
>TRBV7-9
CASSLQGVNNYGYTF
>TRBV27
CASSQTGTGIYGYTF
>TRBV19
CASSIGTGVGEKLFF
>TRBV2
CASSVERLAKNIQYF
>TRBV2
CASSLPGPRGGTEAFF
>TRBV19
CASSIRGSGGYTF
>TRBV5-1
CASSLGSSVSAGSPLHF